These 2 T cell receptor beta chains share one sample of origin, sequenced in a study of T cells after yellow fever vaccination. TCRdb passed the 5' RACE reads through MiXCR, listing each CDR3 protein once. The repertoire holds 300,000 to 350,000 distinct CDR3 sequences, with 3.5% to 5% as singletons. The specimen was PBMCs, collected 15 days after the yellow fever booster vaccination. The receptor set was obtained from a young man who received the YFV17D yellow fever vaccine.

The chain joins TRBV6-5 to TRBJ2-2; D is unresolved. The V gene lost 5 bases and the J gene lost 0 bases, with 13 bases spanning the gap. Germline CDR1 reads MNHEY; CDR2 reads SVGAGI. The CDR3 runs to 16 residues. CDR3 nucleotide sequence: TGTGCCAGCAGTCGCCCAGGATTTCCGAACACCGGGGAGCTGTTTTTT. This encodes CASSRPGFPNTGELFF.

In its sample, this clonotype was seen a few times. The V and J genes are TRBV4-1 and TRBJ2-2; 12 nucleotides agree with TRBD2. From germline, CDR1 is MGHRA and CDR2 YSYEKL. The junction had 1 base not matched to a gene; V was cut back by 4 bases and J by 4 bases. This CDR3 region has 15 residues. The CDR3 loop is CASSPSGGATGELFF. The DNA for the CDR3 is TGCGCCAGCAGCCCTAGCGGGGGGGCCACCGGGGAGCTGTTTTTT.